Sequencing of this T cell receptor beta chain was carried out in a study of response to subunit inactivated influenza vaccine. The CDR3 consists of 15 residues. Germline loops: CDR1 MNHEY, CDR2 SVGAGI. V lost 0 bases, J lost 7 bases, and 12 bases lay in between. A note on this clonotype: Its antigen remains unknown.

General study points: Each seasonal influenza vaccination, the authors suggested, recruits few new T cells.

TCRdb reanalysed the RT-PCR reads using MiXCR and keeps one entry per CDR3 protein. Counted here are 600,000 to 850,000 distinct CDR3 sequences, 12% to 15% occurring once; the ten biggest clones make up 7.5% to 9%. The source of this sequence is a man aged 45 to 65 who received an inactivated influenza vaccine. The gene calls are TRBV6-5 and TRBJ1-4; weak D call: TRBD1 (5 bases). Here the sequenced sample was PBMCs from blood, taken 14 to 15 days before vaccination. In DNA, the CDR3 is TGTGCCAGCAGTTACTCGGGTCAGGGCTCTGAAAAACTGTTTTTT. It translates to CASSYSGQGSEKLFF.